This TCR beta chain was obtained from a study of shared clonotypes between healthy human individuals. Regarding the study as a whole: Read depth was anticipated to influence clonotype sharing among donors.

Roughly 300 ng DNA, some 30,000 T cell genomes, went into unsorted PBMC replicate PCRs. Assay: immunoSEQ multiplex PCR; the TCRdb copy retains only in-frame clones and omits some. The data show 490,000 or so clones, 75% to 85% seen once. On this clone: The target antigen is unknown.

Every donor was a Caucasian adult from Nashville, Tennessee. Each unsorted sample relied on 70 million to 90 million PBMCs as its source of genomic DNA. The CDR3 sequence is 16 residues long. V lost 1 base, J lost 0 bases, and 10 bases lay in between. Germline V gene lookup returns CDR1 MGHDK and CDR2 SYGVNS. The specimen sequenced was PBMCs. The clonotype originates from a woman aged 40 to 50 in good health. Some clones in this sample may be carry-over from other donors' samples. V is TRBV25-1 and J is TRBJ1-3; D possibly corresponds to TRBD1 (5 bases). The CDR3 nucleotides are TGTGCCAGCAGTGAATCTTGGGGCAGCTCTGGAAACACCATATATTTT. This encodes CASSESWGSSGNTIYF.